Each of the 14 T cell receptor beta chains below was sequenced from the same sample in a study of T cell responses to AZD1222 COVID-19 vaccine. Clones were sequenced by immunoSEQ multiplex PCR, and TCRdb holds only the in-frame ones, with some missing. The data hold roughly 120,000 clones, with 70% to 90% observed a single time. This material consisted of peripheral blood, taken on day 0 of AZD1222 vaccination. The receptors were sampled from an adult in good health.

This chain connects TRBV29-1 to TRBJ1-2; D gene unclear. Per germline, CDR1 SQVTM and CDR2 ANQGSEA. The CDR3 is 11 amino acids. V shed 7 bases and J shed 1 base, with 7 bases lying between them. This CDR3 reads CSGTFNYGYTF. The CDR3 DNA reads TGCAGCGGCACTTTTAACTATGGCTACACCTTC.

The rearrangement joins TRBV6-5 to TRBJ2-5; no firm D call. V lost 10 bases and J 0 bases, leaving 15 bases between the germline ends. This CDR3 region has 14 residues. The V gene's germline CDR1 is MNHEY and CDR2 SVGAGI. CDR3 region: CAIVDGAYQETQYF. DNA for the CDR3: TGTGCCATCGTGGATGGCGCCTACCAAGAGACCCAGTACTTC.

V gene TRBV7-9 combines with J gene TRBJ1-6, with 10 bases identical to TRBD1. This CDR3 spans 18 amino acids. Trimming at V came to 7 bases and at J to 4 bases, leaving 13 bases not matched to a gene. Germline CDR1 reads SEHNR; CDR2 reads FQNEAQ (reference sequence). DNA of the CDR3: TGTGCCAGCACCTCCGGGACAGGGGCCCTTTCTTATAATTCACCCCTCCACTTT. As protein: CASTSGTGALSYNSPLHF. Full variable domain (remainder filled in from reference TRBV7-9 and TRBJ1-6): DTGVSQNPRHKITKRGQNVTFRCDPISEHNRLYWYRQTLGQGPEFLTYFQNEAQLEKSRLLSDRFSAERPKGSFSTLEIQRTEQGDSAMYLCASTSGTGALSYNSPLHFGNGTRLTVT.

This clone is a singleton in its sample. The gene calls are TRBV4-2 and TRBJ1-5; tentative D call: TRBD1 (5 bases). The CDR3 spans 16 residues. The ends were cut back, 0 bases at V and 3 bases at J, with 12 bases in the middle. Germline V gene lookup returns CDR1 LGHNA and CDR2 YNFKEQ. This CDR3 reads CASSQDGTNYNQPQHF. The CDR3 nucleotides read TGTGCCAGCAGCCAAGATGGGACGAACTACAATCAGCCCCAGCATTTT.

The chain couples TRBV29-1 to TRBJ1-2, with TRBD1 matching over 11 bases. CDR1 and CDR2 from the germline V gene are SQVTM and ANQGSEA. Germline trimming cut 0 bases from V and 5 bases from J; bases unmatched to any gene: 5. There are 15 residues in the CDR3. The CDR3 loop reads CSVEDRDRGRYGYTF. DNA of the CDR3: TGCAGCGTTGAAGACAGGGACAGGGGGAGGTATGGCTACACCTTC.

This rearrangement joins TRBV4-1 to TRBJ2-7, with TRBD2 identical over 9 bases. The CDR3 consists of 18 residues. V was pared by 4 bases and J by 5 bases, with 18 bases of the junction left unmatched. From germline, CDR1 is MGHRA and CDR2 YSYEKL. CDR3 in amino acids: CASSPLKGSGRNSDEQYF. The CDR3 DNA reads TGCGCCAGCAGCCCCCTCAAGGGTAGCGGGAGAAATTCCGACGAGCAGTACTTC.

This CDR3 reads CASSQDAGWDPGNTIYF. In nucleotides, the CDR3 is TGTGCCAGCAGCCAAGATGCAGGGTGGGATCCTGGAAACACCATATATTTT. The genes are TRBV3-1 (or the pseudogene TRBV3-2) and TRBJ1-3; TRBD1 is a possible D gene (5 bases). CDR3 length equals 17 residues. CDR1 is LGHDT, CDR2 YNNKEL, per germline (reference sequence). Trimming removed 0 bases at V and 2 bases at J, with 14 bases between.

This clone has just a few counts. This chain uses TRBV28 with TRBJ1-6; 8 bases are a match to TRBD1. Per the germline V gene, CDR1 is MDHEN and CDR2 is SYDVKM. This CDR3 contains 15 residues. J lost 12 bases, V lost 2 bases, and 9 bases had no gene match. For the CDR3, the DNA is TGTGCCAGCAGTTTAACTCGGGACAGGATGAAACCCCTCCACTTT. It specifies CASSLTRDRMKPLHF.

This rearrangement joins TRBV11-1 to TRBJ2-1; possibly TRBD2 for D (6 bases). In germline, CDR1 is SGHAT, CDR2 FQDESV (reference sequence). The V gene lost 2 bases and the J gene lost 7 bases, with 12 bases spanning the gap. This CDR3 is built from 14 residues. The CDR3 nucleotides read TGTGCCAGCAGCTTAAGGCCCCGGGGGAATGAGCAGTTCTTC. Amino acids: CASSLRPRGNEQFF.

This chain joins TRBV3-1 (or the pseudogene TRBV3-2) and TRBJ1-2; D is unresolved. The germline CDR1 and CDR2 sequences are LGHDT and YNNKEL (reference sequence). This CDR3 has 14 amino acids. V dropped 4 bases and J dropped 3 bases, with 12 bases sitting between them. This CDR3 reads CASSPREGHYGYTF. CDR3 nucleotide sequence: TGTGCCAGCAGCCCTCGGGAGGGCCACTATGGCTACACCTTC.

This chain connects TRBV28 to TRBJ1-1, with D uncertain. The V end was cut by 3 bases, the J end by 1 base, with 6 bases between. In germline, CDR1 is MDHEN, CDR2 SYDVKM. The CDR3 length is 13 residues. CDR3 sequence reads: CASSFYPNTEAFF. As DNA, the CDR3 is TGTGCCAGCAGTTTTTACCCGAACACTGAAGCTTTCTTT.

The rearrangement links TRBV7-9 to TRBJ1-5; D gene unclear. The CDR3 contains 13 residues. Deletions cut 6 bases from V and 2 bases from J, with 8 bases between. From germline, CDR1 is SEHNR and CDR2 FQNEAQ (reference sequence). The CDR3 reads CASSPDGNQPQHF. The CDR3 region has the DNA TGTGCCAGCAGTCCGGACGGCAATCAGCCCCAGCATTTT.

The CDR3 loop reads CASSSNYPRSGELFF. The CDR3 bases are TGCGCCAGCAGCTCCAACTACCCCCGGAGCGGGGAGCTGTTTTTT. The V gene is TRBV5-1, the J gene TRBJ2-2; D is ambiguous. Trimming took off 3 bases at V and 7 bases at J, with 16 bases between the two ends. Per the germline V gene, CDR1 is SGHRS and CDR2 is YFSETQ. The CDR3 runs 15 residues.

The CDR3 coding sequence is TGTGCCAGCAGCTCGACTAGCGGACGCACAGATACGCAGTATTTT. This codes for CASSSTSGRTDTQYF. The chain has TRBV7-9 and TRBJ2-3; 9 nucleotides match TRBD2. The V gene end was trimmed by 4 bases and the J gene end by 1 base; junction bases not matched to a gene: 3. Germline assignment: CDR1 SEHNR and CDR2 FQNEAQ (reference sequence). This CDR3 has 15 amino acids.